Listed below are T cell receptor beta chains from one sample, sequenced in a study of T-cell reconstitution after alpha-beta-depleted transplantation in children. MiXCR, applied by TCRdb to the PCR reads, yields one record per CDR3 protein. The table has roughly 500,000 distinct CDR3 sequences, approximately 12% seen once. The specimen comprised PBMCs from the stem cell graft donor, sampled from the stem cell graft. Receptor source: a human donor who donated a stem cell graft to a child with combined immunodeficiency. The CDR3 runs from the conserved cysteine through the conserved F or W. D genes are given only for firm matches. The listing skips clone size in some rows; elsewhere it reads once, few, many or a size class.

TRBJ2-2,many,.,TRBV15,CATSRDSLGASTGELFF,TGTGCCACCAGCAGAGATTCTTTGGGGGCCTCCACCGGGGAGCTGTTTTTT
TRBJ2-3,few,.,TRBV4-3,CASSQELRVDTQYF,TGCGCCAGCAGCCAAGAGTTGCGGGTAGATACGCAGTATTTT
TRBJ2-5,few,.,TRBV4-3,CASSQDRFEGSLQETQYF,TGCGCCAGCAGCCAAGATCGGTTCGAGGGAAGTTTACAAGAGACCCAGTACTTC
TRBJ2-7,many,TRBD2,TRBV25-1,CASSEAGVGFSGRWIYEQYF,TGTGCCAGCAGTGAAGCAGGTGTGGGATTCAGCGGGAGGTGGATATACGAGCAGTACTTC
TRBJ2-4,.,.,TRBV18,CASSPQEGARSKNIQYF,TGTGCCAGCTCACCACAGGAAGGGGCCCGTTCCAAAAACATTCAGTACTTC
TRBJ2-5,.,.,TRBV5-1,CASIDTGLRETQYF,TGCGCCAGCATCGACACAGGGCTTCGAGAGACCCAGTACTTC
TRBJ2-3,many,.,TRBV20-1,CSARAPPWGIDTQYF,TGCAGTGCTAGAGCCCCCCCGTGGGGGATAGATACGCAGTATTTT
TRBJ1-2,few,.,TRBV20-1,CSADHTVSNYGYTF,TGCAGTGCTGACCATACGGTATCTAACTATGGCTACACCTTC
TRBJ2-1,few,.,TRBV4-3,CASSLILDPSSYNEQFF,TGCGCCAGCAGCCTCATCCTAGACCCGAGCTCCTACAATGAGCAGTTCTTC
TRBJ1-1,few,.,TRBV13,CASSLRGGMKAEAFF,TGTGCCAGCAGCCTAAGGGGGGGGATGAAGGCTGAAGCTTTCTTT
TRBJ2-2,.,.,TRBV12-3/TRBV12-4,CASSPLASGGELFF,TGTGCCAGCAGTCCACTGGCCTCAGGCGGGGAGCTGTTTTTT
TRBJ1-6,few,TRBD1,TRBV5-6,CASSTTNRGDDSPLHF,TGTGCCAGCAGCACTACAAACAGGGGAGACGATTCACCCCTCCACTTT
TRBJ2-1,many,.,TRBV4-1,CASSQVWSPHLPSGATYNEQFF,TGCGCCAGCAGCCAAGTTTGGAGTCCCCACCTACCCTCGGGGGCAACCTACAATGAGCAGTTCTTC
TRBJ2-7,.,.,TRBV6-5,CASSYIDRRSYEQYF,TGTGCCAGCAGTTACATAGACAGGAGATCATACGAGCAGTACTTC
TRBJ2-1,few,.,TRBV4-3,CASSSLGGHGEQFF,TGCGCCAGCAGCTCACTCGGGGGGCATGGTGAGCAGTTCTTC
TRBJ2-7,many,.,TRBV12-3/TRBV12-4,CASSFLLPYEQYF,TGTGCCAGCAGTTTTCTGCTTCCCTACGAGCAGTACTTC
TRBJ2-7,.,.,TRBV30,CAWSLASYEQYF,TGTGCCTGGAGCTTAGCGAGCTACGAGCAGTACTTC
TRBJ1-1,few,TRBD1,TRBV12-3/TRBV12-4,CASSHLRAHRGQAEAFF,TGTGCCAGCAGTCATCTTCGGGCCCACAGGGGGCAGGCTGAAGCTTTCTTT
TRBJ2-1,many,.,TRBV29-1,CSGGHPPFDEQFF,TGCAGCGGAGGACATCCCCCCTTCGATGAGCAGTTCTTC
TRBJ2-1,.,.,TRBV19,CASSRSLSGSSYNEQFF,TGTGCCAGTAGTAGGAGCCTTAGCGGAAGCTCCTACAATGAGCAGTTCTTC
TRBJ1-5,.,TRBD1,TRBV6-1,CASRRQGGGNQPQHF,TGTGCCAGCAGGCGACAGGGAGGAGGCAATCAGCCCCAGCATTTT
TRBJ1-2,few,.,TRBV6-1,CASSEAGYGYTF,TGTGCCAGCAGTGAAGCAGGCTATGGCTACACCTTC
TRBJ1-2,few,.,TRBV28,CASTLSWEGPTDYGYTF,TGTGCCAGCACGCTTTCTTGGGAAGGCCCCACTGACTATGGCTACACCTTC
TRBJ2-7,many,.,TRBV21-1,CASSKGGQAAYEQYF,TGTGCCAGCAGCAAAGGGGGACAGGCCGCCTACGAGCAGTACTTC
TRBJ1-4,many,TRBD1,TRBV12-3/TRBV12-4,CASRRDRLNEKLFF,TGTGCCAGCAGGAGGGACAGGCTTAATGAAAAACTGTTTTTT
TRBJ1-2,few,.,TRBV3-1,CASSQDQRAVGYTF,TGTGCCAGCAGCCAAGATCAACGGGCTGTCGGCTACACCTTC
TRBJ2-7,.,.,TRBV9,CASSPVRGGEQYF,TGTGCCAGCAGCCCCGTCAGAGGAGGCGAGCAGTACTTC
TRBJ1-1,few,.,TRBV7-8,CASSPGVGENTEAFF,TGTGCCAGCAGCCCAGGGGTAGGGGAGAACACTGAAGCTTTCTTT
TRBJ2-7,few,.,TRBV7-9,CASSLSDKPYEQYF,TGTGCCAGCAGCTTATCTGACAAGCCCTACGAGCAGTACTTC
TRBJ2-3,many,.,TRBV29-1,CSAGTGGSTDTQYF,TGCAGCGCCGGGACGGGCGGAAGCACAGATACGCAGTATTTT
TRBJ2-3,few,TRBD1,TRBV7-9,CASRVRTGGTDTQYF,TGTGCCAGCAGGGTCCGGACAGGGGGAACAGATACGCAGTATTTT
TRBJ2-5,.,TRBD1,TRBV13,CASSLPDRGVETQYF,TGTGCCAGCAGCCTCCCGGACAGGGGTGTGGAGACCCAGTACTTC
TRBJ2-1,.,TRBD1,TRBV18,CASSPPVGQGAYNEQFF,TGTGCCAGCTCACCACCGGTGGGACAGGGGGCCTACAATGAGCAGTTCTTC
TRBJ2-2,.,TRBD2,TRBV3-1,CASSPSSGGTGELIF,TGTGCCAGCAGCCCTTCTAGCGGGGGGACCGGGGAGCTGATTTTT
TRBJ1-2,.,TRBD1,TRBV5-5,CASSTGTGVPYGYTF,TGTGCCAGCAGTACCGGGACAGGGGTTCCCTATGGCTACACCTTC
TRBJ2-5,many,.,TRBV5-1,CASSLGASGAEETQYF,TGCGCCAGCAGCTTGGGCGCCTCGGGGGCAGAAGAGACCCAGTACTTC
TRBJ2-3,.,.,TRBV12-3/TRBV12-4,CASSLASEDGTQYF,TGTGCCAGCAGTTTAGCCAGCGAGGACGGTACGCAGTATTTT
TRBJ2-1,.,TRBD2,TRBV25-1,CASSDWSGGNEQFF,TGTGCCAGCAGTGATTGGAGCGGGGGAAATGAGCAGTTCTTC
TRBJ2-1,many,.,TRBV5-1,CASSSRQGVGAGAYNEQFF,TGCGCCAGCAGCTCCCGACAGGGAGTTGGGGCGGGGGCGTACAATGAGCAGTTCTTC
TRBJ2-7,.,.,TRBV6-2/TRBV6-3,CASSRPGPQWEQYF,TGTGCCAGCAGTCGTCCGGGGCCCCAGTGGGAGCAGTACTTC
TRBJ2-7,many,.,TRBV12-3/TRBV12-4,CASGVTAASEQYF,TGTGCCAGCGGCGTGACAGCGGCAAGTGAGCAGTACTTC